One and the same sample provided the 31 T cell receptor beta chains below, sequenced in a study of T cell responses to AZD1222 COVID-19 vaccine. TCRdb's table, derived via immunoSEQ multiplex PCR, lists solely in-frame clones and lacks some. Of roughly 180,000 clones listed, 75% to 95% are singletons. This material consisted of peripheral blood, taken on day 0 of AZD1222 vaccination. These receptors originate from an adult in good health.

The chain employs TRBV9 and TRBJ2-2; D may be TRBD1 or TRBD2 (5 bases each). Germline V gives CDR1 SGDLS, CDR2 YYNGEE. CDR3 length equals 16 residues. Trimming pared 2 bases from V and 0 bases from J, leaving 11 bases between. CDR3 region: CASSVTGTPNTGELFF. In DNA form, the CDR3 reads TGTGCCAGCAGCGTCACCGGGACGCCGAACACCGGGGAGCTGTTTTTT. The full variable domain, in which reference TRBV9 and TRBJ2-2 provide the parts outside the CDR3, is DSGVTQTPKHLITATGQRVTLRCSPRSGDLSVYWYQQSLDQGLQFLIQYYNGEERAKGNILERFSAQQFPDLHSELNLSSLELGDSALYFCASSVTGTPNTGELFFGEGSRLTVL.

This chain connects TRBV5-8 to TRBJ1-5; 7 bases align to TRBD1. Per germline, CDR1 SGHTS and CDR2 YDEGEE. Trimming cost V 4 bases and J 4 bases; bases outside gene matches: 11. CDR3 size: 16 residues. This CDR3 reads CASSTKRQGGNQPQHF. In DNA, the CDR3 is TGTGCCAGCAGCACCAAAAGACAGGGCGGGAATCAGCCCCAGCATTTT.

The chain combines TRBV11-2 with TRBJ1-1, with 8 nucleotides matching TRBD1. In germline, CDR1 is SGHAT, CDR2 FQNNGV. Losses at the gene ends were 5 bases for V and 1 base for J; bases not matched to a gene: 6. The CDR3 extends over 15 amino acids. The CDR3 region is CASSPSGTGNTEAFF. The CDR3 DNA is TGTGCCAGCAGCCCCTCGGGGACAGGGAACACTGAAGCTTTCTTT.

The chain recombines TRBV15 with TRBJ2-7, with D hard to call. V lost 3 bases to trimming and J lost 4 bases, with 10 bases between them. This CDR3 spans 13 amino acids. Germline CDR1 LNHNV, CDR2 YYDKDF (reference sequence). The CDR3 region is CATSSGVWYEQYF. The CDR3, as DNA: TGTGCCACCAGCAGTGGGGTTTGGTACGAGCAGTACTTC.

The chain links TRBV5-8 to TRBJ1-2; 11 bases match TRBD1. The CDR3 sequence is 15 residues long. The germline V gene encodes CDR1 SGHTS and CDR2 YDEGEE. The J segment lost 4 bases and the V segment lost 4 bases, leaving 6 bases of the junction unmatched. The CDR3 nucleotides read TGTGCCAGCAGCCCTCGGACAGGGGGCGTCTATGGCTACACCTTC. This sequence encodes CASSPRTGGVYGYTF. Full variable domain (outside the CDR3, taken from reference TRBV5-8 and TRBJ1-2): EAGVTQSPTHLIKTRGQQATLRCSPISGHTSVYWYQQALGLGLQFLLWYDEGEERNRGNFPPRFSGRQFPNYSSELNVNALELEDSALYLCASSPRTGGVYGYTFGSGTRLTVV.

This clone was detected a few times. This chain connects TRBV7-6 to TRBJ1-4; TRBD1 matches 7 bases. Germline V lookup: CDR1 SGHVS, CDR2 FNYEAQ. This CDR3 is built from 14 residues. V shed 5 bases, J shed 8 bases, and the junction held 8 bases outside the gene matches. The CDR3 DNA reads TGTGCCAGCAGCCAAACGGGACAGAAGGAAAAACTGTTTTTT. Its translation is CASSQTGQKEKLFF.

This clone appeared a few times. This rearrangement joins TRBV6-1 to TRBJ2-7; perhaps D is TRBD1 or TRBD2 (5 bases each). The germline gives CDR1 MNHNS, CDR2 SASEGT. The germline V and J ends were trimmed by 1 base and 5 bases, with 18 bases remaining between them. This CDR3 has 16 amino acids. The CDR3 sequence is CASSEVGDRLGDEQYF. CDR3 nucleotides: TGTGCCAGCAGTGAAGTGGGGGATCGGTTGGGGGACGAGCAGTACTTC.

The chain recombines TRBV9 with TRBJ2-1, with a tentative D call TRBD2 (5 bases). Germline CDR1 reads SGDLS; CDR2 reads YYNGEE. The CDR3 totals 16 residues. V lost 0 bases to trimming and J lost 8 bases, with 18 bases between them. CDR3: CASSVAPRGSLDEQFF. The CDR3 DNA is TGTGCCAGCAGCGTAGCTCCTCGGGGTAGCCTGGATGAGCAGTTCTTC.

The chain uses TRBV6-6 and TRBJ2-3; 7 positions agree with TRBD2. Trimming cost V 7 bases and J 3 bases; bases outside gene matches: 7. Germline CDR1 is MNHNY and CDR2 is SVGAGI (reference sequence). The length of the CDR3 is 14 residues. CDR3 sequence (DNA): TGTGCCAGCACCGAACGGCGGGGGACAGATACGCAGTATTTT. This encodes CASTERRGTDTQYF.

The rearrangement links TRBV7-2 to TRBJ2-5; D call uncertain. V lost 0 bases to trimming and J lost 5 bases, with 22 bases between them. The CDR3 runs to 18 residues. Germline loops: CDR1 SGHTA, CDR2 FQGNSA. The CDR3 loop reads CASSLAGFWGTPSETQYF. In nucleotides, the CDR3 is TGTGCCAGCAGCTTAGCAGGCTTCTGGGGAACGCCTTCGGAGACCCAGTACTTC.

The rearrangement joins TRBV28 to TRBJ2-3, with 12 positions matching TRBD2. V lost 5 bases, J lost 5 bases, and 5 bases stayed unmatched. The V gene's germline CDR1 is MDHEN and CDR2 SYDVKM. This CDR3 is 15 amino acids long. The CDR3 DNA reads TGTGCCAGCAGTCTATTGACTAGCGGGGGAGATACGCAGTATTTT. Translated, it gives CASSLLTSGGDTQYF.

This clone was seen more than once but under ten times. CDR3 bases: TGTGCCAGCACCCTTGGAAACACCATATATTTT. Translating it yields CASTLGNTIYF. The chain combines TRBV12-3 or TRBV12-4 with TRBJ1-3; no reliable D call. This CDR3 comprises 11 residues. Trimming left V 7 bases short and J 3 bases short, with 4 bases between.

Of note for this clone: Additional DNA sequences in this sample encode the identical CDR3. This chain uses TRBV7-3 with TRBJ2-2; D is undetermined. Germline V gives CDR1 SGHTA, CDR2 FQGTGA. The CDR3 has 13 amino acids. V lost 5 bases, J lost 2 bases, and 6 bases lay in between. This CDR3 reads CASSRTNTGELFF. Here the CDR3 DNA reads TGTGCCAGCAGCCGGACCAACACCGGGGAGCTGTTTTTT.

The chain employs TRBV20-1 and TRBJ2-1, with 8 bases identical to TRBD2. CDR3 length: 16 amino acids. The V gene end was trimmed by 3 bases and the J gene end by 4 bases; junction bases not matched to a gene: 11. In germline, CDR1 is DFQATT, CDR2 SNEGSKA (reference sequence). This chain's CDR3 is CSASNDKRGPYNEQFF. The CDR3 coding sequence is TGCAGTGCTAGTAACGATAAGCGGGGGCCGTACAATGAGCAGTTCTTC.

CDR3 residues: CASSPAGGALYGYTF. Written as DNA, the CDR3 is TGTGCCAGCAGCCCCGCCGGGGGGGCCCTCTATGGCTACACCTTC. V usage is TRBV7-2 and J usage is TRBJ1-2, with TRBD1 as a possible D gene (6 bases). Germline V gives CDR1 SGHTA, CDR2 FQGNSA. The CDR3 is 15 residues long. Between the trimmed V and J ends, which lost 5 bases and 4 bases, there was a span of 17 bases.

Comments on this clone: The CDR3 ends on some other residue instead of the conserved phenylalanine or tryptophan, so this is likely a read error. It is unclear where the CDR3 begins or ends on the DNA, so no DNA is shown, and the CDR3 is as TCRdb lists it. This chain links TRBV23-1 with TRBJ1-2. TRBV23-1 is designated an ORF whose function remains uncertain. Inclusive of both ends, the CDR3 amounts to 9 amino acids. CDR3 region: CASRPARGG.

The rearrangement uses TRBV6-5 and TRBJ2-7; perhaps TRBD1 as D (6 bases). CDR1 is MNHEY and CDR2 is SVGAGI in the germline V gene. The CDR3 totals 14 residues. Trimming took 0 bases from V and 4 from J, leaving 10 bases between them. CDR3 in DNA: TGTGCCAGCAGTTACTCGGGACATTATTACGAGCAGTACTTC. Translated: CASSYSGHYYEQYF.

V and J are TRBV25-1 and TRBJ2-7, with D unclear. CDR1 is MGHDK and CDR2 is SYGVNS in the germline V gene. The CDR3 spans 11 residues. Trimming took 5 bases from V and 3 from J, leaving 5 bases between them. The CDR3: CASSRVYEQYF. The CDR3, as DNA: TGTGCCAGCAGTAGAGTCTACGAGCAGTACTTC.

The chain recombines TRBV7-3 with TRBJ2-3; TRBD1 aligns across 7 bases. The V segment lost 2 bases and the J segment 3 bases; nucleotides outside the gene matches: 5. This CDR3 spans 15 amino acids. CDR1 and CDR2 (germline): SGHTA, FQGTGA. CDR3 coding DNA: TGTGCCAGCAGCTTATGGGGACAGCCGACAGATACGCAGTATTTT. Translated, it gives CASSLWGQPTDTQYF.

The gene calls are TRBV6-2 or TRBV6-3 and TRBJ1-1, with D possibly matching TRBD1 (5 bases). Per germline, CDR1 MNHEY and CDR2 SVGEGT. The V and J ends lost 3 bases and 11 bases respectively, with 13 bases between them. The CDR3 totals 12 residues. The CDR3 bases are TGTGCCAGCAGTTATCCGCGGACATCGGCTTTCTTT. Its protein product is CASSYPRTSAFF.

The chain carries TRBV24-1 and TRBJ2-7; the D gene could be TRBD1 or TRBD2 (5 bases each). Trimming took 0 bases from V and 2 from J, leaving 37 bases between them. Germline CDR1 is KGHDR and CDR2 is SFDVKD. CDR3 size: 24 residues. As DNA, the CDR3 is TGTGCCACCAGTGATTTGCACAGTGCTTCTTGGCCACCTGCTCTGGGGTTGGGGGCCTACGAGCAGTACTTC. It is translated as CATSDLHSASWPPALGLGAYEQYF.

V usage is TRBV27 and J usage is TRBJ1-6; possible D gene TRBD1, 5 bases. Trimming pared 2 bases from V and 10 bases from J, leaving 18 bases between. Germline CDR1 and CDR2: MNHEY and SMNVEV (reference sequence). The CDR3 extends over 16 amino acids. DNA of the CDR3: TGTGCCAGCAGTTTAGTCAGTCGGGGGGGAGGATCACCCCTCCACTTT. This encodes CASSLVSRGGGSPLHF.

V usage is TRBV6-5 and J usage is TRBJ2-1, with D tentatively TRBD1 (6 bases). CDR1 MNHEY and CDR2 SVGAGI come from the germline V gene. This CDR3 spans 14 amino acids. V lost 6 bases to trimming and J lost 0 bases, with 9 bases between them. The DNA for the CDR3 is TGTGCCAGCAGCAGACAGGTCTCCTACAATGAGCAGTTCTTC. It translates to CASSRQVSYNEQFF.

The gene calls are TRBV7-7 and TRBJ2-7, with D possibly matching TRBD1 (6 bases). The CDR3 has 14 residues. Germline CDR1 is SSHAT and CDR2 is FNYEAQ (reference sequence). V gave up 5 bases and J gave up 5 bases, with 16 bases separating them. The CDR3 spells CASSDITGNNEQYF. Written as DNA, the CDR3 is TGTGCCAGCAGCGACATAACAGGGAATAACGAGCAGTACTTC.

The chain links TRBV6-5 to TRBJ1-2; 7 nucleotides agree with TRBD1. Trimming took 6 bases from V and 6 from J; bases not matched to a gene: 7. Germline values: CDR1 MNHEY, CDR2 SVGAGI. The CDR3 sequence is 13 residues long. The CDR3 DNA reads TGTGCCAGCAGGACACAGGGGAGGGATGGCTACACCTTC. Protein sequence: CASRTQGRDGYTF.

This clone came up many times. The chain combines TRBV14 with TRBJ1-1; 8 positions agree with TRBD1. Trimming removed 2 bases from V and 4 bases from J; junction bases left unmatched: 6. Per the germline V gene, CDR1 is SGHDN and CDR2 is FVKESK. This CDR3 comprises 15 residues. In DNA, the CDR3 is TGTGCCAGCAGCCAACAGGGGGCTCTGGGCACTGAAGCTTTCTTT. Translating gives CASSQQGALGTEAFF. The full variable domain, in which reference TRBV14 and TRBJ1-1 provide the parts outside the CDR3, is EAGVTQFPSHSVIEKGQTVTLRCDPISGHDNLYWYRRVMGKEIKFLLHFVKESKQDESGMPNNRFLAERTGGTYSTLKVQPAELEDSGVYFCASSQQGALGTEAFFGQGTRLTVV.

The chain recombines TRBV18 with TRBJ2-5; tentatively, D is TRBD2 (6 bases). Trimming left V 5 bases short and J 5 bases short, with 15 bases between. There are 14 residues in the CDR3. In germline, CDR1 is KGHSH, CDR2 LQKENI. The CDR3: CASSTQRAGETQYF. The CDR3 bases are TGTGCCAGCTCAACCCAGCGGGCGGGCGAGACCCAGTACTTC.

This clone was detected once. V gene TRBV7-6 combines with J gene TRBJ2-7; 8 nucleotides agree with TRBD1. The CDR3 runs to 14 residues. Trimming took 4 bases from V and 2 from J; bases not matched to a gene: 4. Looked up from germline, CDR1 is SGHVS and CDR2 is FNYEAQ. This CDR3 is CASSYLQGAYEQYF. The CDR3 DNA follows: TGTGCCAGCAGCTACCTACAGGGGGCCTACGAGCAGTACTTC.

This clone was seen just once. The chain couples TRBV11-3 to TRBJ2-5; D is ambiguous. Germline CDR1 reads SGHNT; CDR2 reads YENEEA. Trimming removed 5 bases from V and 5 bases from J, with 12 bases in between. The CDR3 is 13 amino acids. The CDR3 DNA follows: TGTGCCAGCAGCCCCTCCGACGGCGAGACCCAGTACTTC. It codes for CASSPSDGETQYF.

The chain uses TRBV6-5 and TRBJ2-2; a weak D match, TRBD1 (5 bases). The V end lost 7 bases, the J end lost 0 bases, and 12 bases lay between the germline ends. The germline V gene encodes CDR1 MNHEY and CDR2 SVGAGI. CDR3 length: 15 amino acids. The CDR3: CASTLGQPNTGELFF. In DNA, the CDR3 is TGTGCCAGCACCCTGGGGCAGCCGAACACCGGGGAGCTGTTTTTT.

CDR3 coding DNA: TGTGCCAGCAGTTACGGAGGGAGTGACTATGGCTACACCTTC. Translating gives CASSYGGSDYGYTF. The chain uses TRBV6-5 and TRBJ1-2, with D hard to call. V shed 2 bases and J shed 3 bases, with 10 bases lying between them. The CDR3 is made up of 14 amino acids. Per germline, CDR1 MNHEY and CDR2 SVGAGI.